The 28 T cell receptor beta chains below all came from one sample that was sequenced in a study of response to subunit inactivated influenza vaccine. One entry per CDR3 protein, called by TCRdb with MiXCR from the RT-PCR reads. The sample includes a few hundred thousand distinct CDR3 sequences, roughly 7.6% of them seen just once. The specimen comprised PBMCs from blood, sampled roughly 24 months after vaccination. The source of these receptors is a man aged 45 to 75 who received an inactivated influenza vaccine.

The chain carries TRBV15 and TRBJ2-5; D is possibly TRBD1 (6 bases). Germline-derived CDR1 and CDR2 are LNHNV and YYDKDF (reference sequence). Deletions cut 4 bases from V and 5 bases from J, with 17 bases between. The CDR3 spans 15 residues. CDR3 protein: CATSIRQAWVETQYF. In DNA form, the CDR3 reads TGTGCCACCAGCATCAGACAGGCGTGGGTGGAGACCCAGTACTTC. Full variable domain (outside the CDR3, taken from reference TRBV15 and TRBJ2-5): DAMVIQNPRYQVTQFGKPVTLSCSQTLNHNVMYWYQQKSSQAPKLLFHYYDKDFNNEADTPDNFQSRRPNTSFCFLDIRSPGLGDTAMYLCATSIRQAWVETQYFGPGTRLLVL.

The gene calls are TRBV20-1 and TRBJ1-5; tentative D call: TRBD1 (5 bases). The length of the CDR3 is 14 residues. Per the germline V gene, CDR1 is DFQATT and CDR2 is SNEGSKA (reference sequence). Trimming removed 3 bases from V and 3 bases from J, with 12 bases in between. The CDR3 reads CSASSGAVNQPQHF. CDR3 nucleotides: TGCAGTGCTAGTAGCGGGGCCGTCAATCAGCCCCAGCATTTT.

The rearrangement links TRBV7-2 to TRBJ2-2, with 9 bases aligning to TRBD2. The CDR3 sequence is 15 residues long. With V trimmed by 5 bases and J by 5 bases, 6 bases remained unmatched. CDR1 SGHTA and CDR2 FQGNSA come from the germline V gene. The CDR3 loop is CASSGAGGVTGELFF. CDR3 DNA: TGTGCCAGCAGCGGAGCGGGGGGAGTGACCGGGGAGCTGTTTTTT.

This clonotype was seen ten or more times. The chain combines TRBV4-2 with TRBJ2-1; D might be TRBD2 (5 bases). Germline CDR1 reads LGHNA; CDR2 reads YNFKEQ. Trimming pared 0 bases from V and 2 bases from J, leaving 11 bases between. This CDR3 contains 16 residues. The CDR3 spells CASSQERAGPYNEQFF. Here the CDR3 DNA reads TGTGCCAGCAGCCAAGAACGGGCGGGCCCCTACAATGAGCAGTTCTTC.

This clonotype was observed a few times. The chain joins TRBV5-6 to TRBJ2-3; TRBD2 matches at 8 bases. With 0 bases clipped from V and 1 base from J, the junction kept 4 bases outside the gene matches. The V gene's germline CDR1 is SGHDT and CDR2 YYEEEE. The CDR3 has 16 residues. DNA for the CDR3: TGTGCCAGCAGCTTGGTAGCGGGGTACCGCACAGATACGCAGTATTTT. Protein product: CASSLVAGYRTDTQYF.

This clonotype was seen a handful of times. The V call is TRBV7-8, the J call TRBJ1-4, with 7 bases matching TRBD1. Germline CDR1 and CDR2: SGHVS and FQNEAQ. V dropped 6 bases and J dropped 4; count of bases not matched to a gene: 8. This CDR3 is built from 15 residues. The CDR3 nucleotides are TGTGCCAGCAGTCCCTCGGGACAGTATAATGAAAAACTGTTTTTT. This codes for CASSPSGQYNEKLFF.

The V and J genes are TRBV11-2 and TRBJ2-5; D remains ambiguous. Germline loops: CDR1 SGHAT, CDR2 FQNNGV. This CDR3 has 15 amino acids. With 0 bases removed from V and 0 bases from J, the gap between germline ends came to 8 bases. CDR3 residues: CASSLDLWYQETQYF. CDR3 nucleotides: TGTGCCAGCAGCTTAGATCTCTGGTACCAAGAGACCCAGTACTTC.

As to this clonotype: A read error may be the cause here, since a much bigger clone is one base away. J is TRBJ2-5 and V is TRBV7-2; D gene uncertain. The CDR3 totals 11 residues. CDR1 and CDR2 from the germline V gene are SGHTA and FQGNSA. CDR3 sequence (DNA): TGTGCCAGCAGCTACCAAGAGACCCAGCACTTC. It specifies CASSYQETQHF. Based on the CDR3 plus reference TRBV7-2 and TRBJ2-5, the full variable domain is GAGVSQSPSNKVTEKGKDVELRCDPISGHTALYWYRQSLGQGLEFLIYFQGNSAPDKSGLPSDRFSAERTGGSVSTLTIQRTQQEDSAVYLCASSYQETQHFGPGTRLLVL.

This rearrangement joins TRBV7-2 to TRBJ2-7, with D tentatively TRBD1 (6 bases). The CDR3 has 13 residues. Germline values: CDR1 SGHTA, CDR2 FQGNSA. The V and J ends lost 4 bases and 3 bases respectively, with 10 bases between them. CDR3 nucleotide sequence: TGTGCCAGCAGCTCGGACAGACGCTACGAGCAGTACTTC. This sequence encodes CASSSDRRYEQYF.

V usage is TRBV3-1 and J usage is TRBJ2-1; 11 bases match TRBD2. This CDR3 is built from 17 residues. V lost 1 base, J lost 0 bases, and 2 bases stayed unmatched. Germline CDR1 is LGHDT and CDR2 is YNNKEL (reference sequence). CDR3 coding DNA: TGTGCCAGCAGCCAAGTTAGCGGGAGGGCCTCCTACAATGAGCAGTTCTTC. Translation: CASSQVSGRASYNEQFF.

This clonotype has at least ten counts. The genes are TRBV6-1 and TRBJ1-1, with D possibly matching TRBD1 (6 bases). The CDR3 loop spans 13 amino acids. V was trimmed by 10 bases and J by 1 base, leaving 13 bases between them. CDR1 and CDR2 from the germline V gene are MNHNS and SASEGT. The CDR3 bases are TGTGCCACCCAGGGGTCGCAGAACACTGAAGCTTTCTTT. This gives the protein CATQGSQNTEAFF.

The table lists this clonotype with a few counts. The chain has TRBV14 and TRBJ2-5, with 11 bases that match TRBD2. The J segment lost 10 bases and the V segment lost 6 bases, leaving 4 bases of the junction unmatched. CDR3 length equals 12 residues. CDR1 is SGHDN, CDR2 FVKESK, per germline. CDR3 protein: CASSPSGRIQYF. For the CDR3, the DNA is TGTGCCAGCAGTCCTAGCGGGAGGATCCAGTACTTC.

This clonotype appeared a few times. The chain has TRBV11-2 and TRBJ2-3; D perhaps matches TRBD2 (6 bases). This CDR3 is 12 amino acids long. Trimming shortened V by 5 bases and J by 8 bases, and 11 bases separated the two germline ends. Germline V CDR1 and CDR2: SGHAT, FQNNGV. The DNA for the CDR3 is TGTGCCAGCAGCCGGTTGGGAGGTACGCAGTATTTT. Translating it yields CASSRLGGTQYF.

In its sample, this clonotype was seen many times. This chain joins TRBV7-2 and TRBJ2-3; D is undetermined. This CDR3 is built from 14 residues. V lost 5 bases, J lost 1 base, and 10 bases lay in between. Germline CDR1 is SGHTA and CDR2 is FQGNSA. This CDR3 reads CASSPIMGTDTQYF. As DNA, the CDR3 is TGTGCCAGCAGCCCTATAATGGGCACAGATACGCAGTATTTT.

This clonotype showed up many times. The J gene is TRBJ2-5, the V gene TRBV29-1, with 7 bases matching TRBD1. Germline V lookup: CDR1 SQVTM, CDR2 ANQGSEA. The CDR3 sequence is 12 residues long. With 6 bases clipped from V and 4 bases from J, the junction kept 5 bases outside the gene matches. CDR3 sequence: CSVTGDRETQYF. CDR3 DNA: TGCAGCGTCACAGGGGACCGAGAGACCCAGTACTTC.

This clonotype was seen repeatedly, ten times or more. The CDR3 spells CASSELGSVDEQFF. The CDR3 bases are TGTGCCAGCAGTGAACTCGGGAGTGTGGATGAGCAGTTCTTC. This rearrangement joins TRBV6-1 to TRBJ2-1; TRBD2 might be the D (6 bases). Germline CDR1 and CDR2: MNHNS and SASEGT. V gave up 2 bases and J gave up 8 bases, with 13 bases separating them. The CDR3 runs to 14 residues.

There are a few counts of this clonotype. CDR3: CASNRGGMSYNEQFF. The DNA for the CDR3 is TGTGCCAGCAACCGCGGGGGGATGTCCTACAATGAGCAGTTCTTC. The chain uses TRBV12-3 or TRBV12-4 and TRBJ2-1, with TRBD2 matching 8 bases. The CDR3 is made up of 15 amino acids. The V segment lost 7 bases and the J segment 1 base; nucleotides outside the gene matches: 6.

This clonotype showed up many times. The rearrangement links TRBV20-1 to TRBJ2-3; 9 bases map to TRBD2. Looked up from germline, CDR1 is DFQATT and CDR2 is SNEGSKA (reference sequence). The V gene end was trimmed by 4 bases and the J gene end by 2 bases; junction bases not matched to a gene: 4. The CDR3 runs 14 residues. The CDR3 DNA follows: TGCAGTGCTATCTTAGCGGGGGTCACAGATACGCAGTATTTT. Protein: CSAILAGVTDTQYF.

The rearrangement links TRBV20-1 to TRBJ2-5; 8 positions match TRBD2. Germline V CDR1 and CDR2: DFQATT, SNEGSKA (reference sequence). This CDR3 region has 15 residues. V was clipped by 2 bases and J by 5 bases; unmatched bases: 10. The CDR3 sequence is CSARFAGGGQETQYF. DNA for the CDR3: TGCAGTGCTAGATTTGCCGGGGGGGGGCAGGAGACCCAGTACTTC.

The chain recombines TRBV2 with TRBJ1-5, with 7 bases aligning to TRBD1. Germline CDR1 reads SNHLY; CDR2 reads FYNNEI. The CDR3 covers 17 residues. V trimming: 8 bases; J trimming: 7 bases; junction bases outside the gene matches: 20. CDR3 region: CASSSGGTVLKWQPQHF. CDR3 bases: TGTGCCAGCTCATCTGGCGGGACAGTTCTTAAGTGGCAGCCCCAGCATTTT.

This clonotype was counted at least ten times. The chain links TRBV24-1 to TRBJ2-2, with TRBD1 matching over 8 bases. This CDR3 is 17 amino acids long. V lost 1 base to trimming and J lost 5 bases; unmatched junction nucleotides: 8. CDR1 KGHDR and CDR2 SFDVKD come from the germline V gene. The CDR3 region has the DNA TGTGCCACCAGTGATTTAGGGGGGACAGGTTGGACCGGGGAGCTGTTTTTT. This sequence encodes CATSDLGGTGWTGELFF.

This clonotype was recorded a few times. The chain carries TRBV7-6 and TRBJ2-6; tentative D call: TRBD1 (5 bases). The germline V and J ends were trimmed by 5 bases and 4 bases, with 15 bases remaining between them. Germline V CDR1 and CDR2: SGHVS, FNYEAQ. The CDR3 consists of 16 residues. The CDR3 loop is CASSILRVAGANVLTF. CDR3 nucleotide sequence: TGTGCCAGCAGCATCCTCAGGGTGGCCGGGGCCAACGTCCTGACTTTC.

This chain uses TRBV5-6 with TRBJ1-2; D remains ambiguous. V lost 1 base and J lost 6, with 7 bases in between. This CDR3 comprises 12 residues. Germline V gives CDR1 SGHDT, CDR2 YYEEEE. CDR3 in amino acids: CASSLSPNGYTF. In nucleotides, the CDR3 is TGTGCCAGCAGCTTGTCCCCAAATGGCTACACCTTC.

V usage is TRBV5-1 and J usage is TRBJ2-1; no firm D call. The CDR3 is 16 amino acids. Trimming removed 3 bases from V and 1 base from J, with 14 bases in between. Germline V gene sequence: CDR1 SGHRS, CDR2 YFSETQ. CDR3 sequence: CASSYYQVTSYNEQFF. In nucleotides, the CDR3 is TGCGCCAGCAGCTACTATCAGGTAACATCCTACAATGAGCAGTTCTTC.

This clonotype was observed at least ten times. J is TRBJ1-5 and V is TRBV28; 7 nucleotides agree with TRBD1. Germline CDR1 MDHEN, CDR2 SYDVKM. V lost 5 bases, J lost 0 bases, and 7 bases stayed unmatched. The CDR3 loop spans 16 amino acids. CDR3 nucleotides: TGTGCCAGCAGTCTCAGGGGGGACAGTAGCAATCAGCCCCAGCATTTT. Translation gives CASSLRGDSSNQPQHF.

Many counts were recorded for this clonotype. CDR3 DNA: TGTGCCAGCAGCCAATTTGTCTCTTCCCACGAGCAGTACTTC. It encodes CASSQFVSSHEQYF. The chain is built from TRBV3-1 and TRBJ2-7; D ambiguous. Germline assignment: CDR1 LGHDT and CDR2 YNNKEL (reference sequence). This CDR3 comprises 14 residues. Trimming pared 2 bases from V and 5 bases from J, leaving 13 bases between.

The chain has TRBV5-1 and TRBJ1-2, with TRBD1 matching over 8 bases. V dropped 4 bases and J dropped 7; count of bases not matched to a gene: 12. Per germline, CDR1 SGHRS and CDR2 YFSETQ. CDR3 length equals 15 residues. The CDR3 loop is CASSLRTGNEGGYTF. CDR3 nucleotides: TGCGCCAGCAGCCTACGGACAGGGAATGAGGGTGGCTACACCTTC.

The genes are TRBV12-3 or TRBV12-4 and TRBJ2-1; D is possibly TRBD1 (5 bases). The length of the CDR3 is 14 residues. V was clipped by 3 bases and J by 7 bases, with 13 bases between them. CDR3 amino acids: CASSLVQGVNEQFF. In DNA form, the CDR3 reads TGTGCCAGCAGTTTGGTTCAGGGTGTGAATGAGCAGTTCTTC.